One sample yielded the 5 T cell receptor beta chains listed below, sequenced in a study of graft-versus-host responses after intestinal transplantation. Profiling relied on immunoSEQ multiplex PCR, and the TCRdb table lists in-frame clones only, not all of them. Altogether some 90,000 clones are present, approximately 90% being singletons, with the ten largest covering 5% to 6.5%. Their antigens are not known. The sequenced sample was unstimulated CD8+ T cells sorted from spleen or lymph node cells, obtained before intestinal transplant. The origin of the receptors is a human donor who received an intestinal transplant.

The chain has TRBV2 and TRBJ2-1; TRBD2 might be the D (6 bases). The CDR3 contains 16 residues. V lost 1 base, J lost 4 bases, and 14 bases lay in between. Germline V gene lookup returns CDR1 SNHLY and CDR2 FYNNEI. CDR3: CASSEGPASAYNEQFF. Here the CDR3 DNA reads TGTGCCAGCAGTGAAGGGCCGGCTAGCGCGTACAATGAGCAGTTCTTC.

A single count supports this clone. The chain carries TRBV11-2 and TRBJ2-3; perhaps D is TRBD1 or TRBD2 (6 bases each). V lost 1 base to trimming and J lost 5 bases, with 16 bases between them. CDR1 is SGHAT and CDR2 is FQNNGV in the germline V gene. This CDR3 region has 16 residues. The CDR3 sequence is CASSLVYGGLVDTQYF. In DNA, the CDR3 is TGTGCCAGCAGCTTAGTTTACGGGGGCTTGGTAGATACGCAGTATTTT.

This chain links TRBV10-2 with TRBJ2-7, with D unresolved. V lost 4 bases and J 6 bases, leaving 4 bases between the germline ends. Germline V CDR1 and CDR2: WSHSY, SAAADI. CDR3 length equals 10 residues. Here the CDR3 reads CASSGGEQYF. In DNA, the CDR3 is TGCGCCAGCAGTGGGGGCGAGCAGTACTTC.

The chain is built from TRBV7-9 and TRBJ2-3; 7 positions match TRBD2. The CDR3 has 14 residues. Per the germline V gene, CDR1 is SEHNR and CDR2 is FQNEAQ (reference sequence). V lost 5 bases, J lost 7 bases, and 9 bases stayed unmatched. The CDR3 coding sequence is TGTGCCAGCAGCGGCCTAGCGGAGACTAATACGCAGTATTTT. Translation gives CASSGLAETNTQYF.

This chain links TRBV10-1 with TRBJ2-2; D remains unclear. The CDR3 length is 15 residues. V lost 0 bases to trimming and J lost 5 bases, with 10 bases between them. Per the germline V gene, CDR1 is WNHNN and CDR2 is SYGVQD (reference sequence). This CDR3 is CASSESLRDTGELFF. DNA for the CDR3: TGCGCCAGCAGTGAGTCTCTTAGGGATACCGGGGAGCTGTTTTTT.